Shown below are 27 T cell receptor beta chains from a single sample sequenced in a study of T cells in Graves' hyperthyroidism and ophthalmopathy (dated 2019 in TCRdb). To prepare the library, multiplex PCR was applied. The instrument was an Illumina HiSeq 2000. Amplification of TCR beta CDR3 regions was carried out from RNA transcripts. A first-round RT-PCR of the TCR CDR3 used the HTBI primer set with the Qiagen OneStep RT-PCR kit. TCRdb reprocessing: public reads trimmed at Q25 with fastp, clones called with MiXCR, in-frame beta chains kept. For every CDR3 protein sequence, its rows merge into one entry that carries the most common genes and DNA. Counted in this sample were more than 550,000 distinct CDR3 sequences; approximately 42% of them appeared once. The top ten clonotypes cover roughly 6.5% of the sample. Sequencing was carried out using peripheral blood or thyroid tissue (not recorded which). These receptors were taken from an adult man with Graves' disease, either hyperthyroidism or ophthalmopathy (not recorded which).

The J gene is TRBJ1-2, the V gene TRBV12-3 or TRBV12-4; no reliable D call. The CDR3 covers 14 residues. Trimming cost V 2 bases and J 4 bases, with 11 bases left between them. The CDR3 DNA reads as TGTGCCAGCAGTTTACTGAACAGTCCCTATGGCTACACCTTC. It translates to CASSLLNSPYGYTF.

This clonotype turned up a few times. The V gene is TRBV19, the J gene TRBJ1-5; tentatively, D is TRBD1 (5 bases). The CDR3 consists of 16 residues. Trimming removed 1 base at V and 5 bases at J, with 15 bases between. Germline V lookup: CDR1 LNHDA, CDR2 SQIVND (reference sequence). Here the CDR3 DNA reads TGTGCCAGTAGTATAGCGGCAGGGTTAACCGATCAGCCCCAGCATTTT. Translating gives CASSIAAGLTDQPQHF.

This clonotype was seen only a few times. This chain links TRBV7-8 with TRBJ1-1; D not resolved. Germline CDR1 SGHVS, CDR2 FQNEAQ. Trimming left V 8 bases short and J 3 bases short, with 16 bases between. CDR3 length equals 14 residues. For the CDR3, the DNA is TGTGCCAGCGGCCAAGGGTATTCGGACACTGAAGCTTTCTTT. Its protein product is CASGQGYSDTEAFF.

This chain joins TRBV6-1 and TRBJ2-6, with TRBD1 matching 7 bases. Trimming removed 7 bases from V and 0 bases from J; junction bases left unmatched: 6. Germline V CDR1 and CDR2: MNHNS, SASEGT. The CDR3 sequence is 16 residues long. CDR3 loop: CASTRDRPSGANVLTF. DNA for the CDR3: TGTGCCAGCACACGGGACAGACCCTCTGGGGCCAACGTCCTGACTTTC.

In this sample, this clonotype turned up many times. The chain is built from TRBV20-1 and TRBJ1-1; a possible D gene is TRBD1 (6 bases). Germline loops: CDR1 DFQATT, CDR2 SNEGSKA (reference sequence). Trimming removed 5 bases at V and 6 bases at J, with 19 bases between. CDR3 size: 14 residues. The CDR3 region has the DNA TGCAGTGCTGGGGAAACAGGGAATAGCCCTGAAGCTTTCTTT. This codes for CSAGETGNSPEAFF.

Ten or more counts support this clonotype. The V gene is TRBV20-1, the J gene TRBJ1-5; maybe TRBD1 (6 bases). Between the trimmed V and J ends, which lost 5 bases and 3 bases, there was a span of 11 bases. CDR1 is DFQATT, CDR2 SNEGSKA, per germline (reference sequence). The CDR3 is 13 amino acids. The CDR3 nucleotides read TGCAGTGCTTCACAGGGATTCAATCAGCCCCAGCATTTT. It translates to CSASQGFNQPQHF.

This chain links TRBV15 with TRBJ1-5; D is unclear. This CDR3 is built from 15 residues. CDR1 LNHNV and CDR2 YYDKDF come from the germline V gene (reference sequence). V was shortened by 10 bases and J by 3 bases, with 19 bases between the two germline ends. In nucleotides, the CDR3 is TGTGCCAGCAGTTCCACGTCGGGGTACAATCAGCCCCAGCATTTT. This translates into CASSSTSGYNQPQHF.

The sample holds many counts of this clonotype. J is TRBJ2-7 and V is TRBV7-9; the match to TRBD1 covers 12 bases. With V trimmed by 3 bases and J by 5 bases, 2 bases remained unmatched. The germline V gene has CDR1 SEHNR and CDR2 FQNEAQ (reference sequence). The CDR3 covers 14 residues. Here the CDR3 DNA reads TGTGCCAGCAGCTTCCGGGACAGGGGGCACGAGCAGTACTTC. As protein: CASSFRDRGHEQYF. The entire variable domain, with the rest obtained from reference TRBV7-9 and TRBJ2-7, is as follows: DTGVSQNPRHKITKRGQNVTFRCDPISEHNRLYWYRQTLGQGPEFLTYFQNEAQLEKSRLLSDRFSAERPKGSFSTLEIQRTEQGDSAMYLCASSFRDRGHEQYFGPGTRLTVT.

This clonotype was detected ten times or more. The chain links TRBV29-1 to TRBJ2-5, with 12 nucleotides matching TRBD1. The ends lost 7 bases at V and 5 bases at J; junction bases unmatched: 2. CDR3 length: 12 amino acids. Germline V CDR1 and CDR2: SQVTM, ANQGSEA. CDR3 region: CSGGQGAETQYF. The CDR3 DNA follows: TGCAGCGGGGGACAGGGGGCGGAGACCCAGTACTTC.

This rearrangement joins TRBV6-1 to TRBJ1-2; D is unclear. V was pared by 4 bases and J by 8 bases, with 8 bases between. Germline loops: CDR1 MNHNS, CDR2 SASEGT. CDR3 length: 11 residues. CDR3 sequence: CASSGDFGYTF. CDR3 coding DNA: TGTGCCAGCAGTGGAGACTTCGGCTACACCTTC.

The chain is built from TRBV6-5 and TRBJ1-4; a possible D gene is TRBD1 (6 bases). CDR1 and CDR2 from the germline V gene are MNHEY and SVGAGI. This CDR3 region has 16 residues. V was shortened by 2 bases and J by 7 bases, with 17 bases between the two germline ends. The CDR3 bases are TGTGCCAGCAGTTACGAAACGGGCCAGGGGAGTGAAAAACTGTTTTTT. This sequence encodes CASSYETGQGSEKLFF.

As regards this clonotype: At one end the junction does not follow the germline gene, possibly because of a read error. The genes are TRBV10-3 and TRBJ1-2, with D unresolved. From germline, CDR1 is ENHRY and CDR2 SYGVKD. The CDR3 contains 16 residues. The CDR3 coding sequence is TGTGCCAGCAGTTACTCGAACGTGGCGGCTAACTATGGCTACACCTTC. This codes for CASSYSNVAANYGYTF.

This clonotype was seen many times. The chain links TRBV24-1 to TRBJ1-2; 9 bases fit TRBD1. Germline CDR1 is KGHDR and CDR2 is SFDVKD. The trim removed 4 bases at V and 6 bases at J, leaving 2 bases unmatched. This CDR3 contains 13 residues. The CDR3 protein is CATSDGTGHGYTF. DNA of the CDR3: TGTGCCACCAGTGACGGGACAGGGCATGGCTACACCTTC.

The chain carries TRBV5-1 and TRBJ2-7; 11 bases line up with TRBD2. J was trimmed by 2 bases and V by 4 bases; bases with no gene match: 5. Germline V gives CDR1 SGHRS, CDR2 YFSETQ. The CDR3 runs to 15 residues. The CDR3 region has the DNA TGCGCCAGCAGCCCCGCTAGCGGGGGGACCTACGAGCAGTACTTC. Translating it yields CASSPASGGTYEQYF.

V gene TRBV25-1 combines with J gene TRBJ1-1; the D is unclear. Germline V gene sequence: CDR1 MGHDK, CDR2 SYGVNS. V dropped 6 bases and J dropped 1 base, with 12 bases sitting between them. The CDR3 spans 14 residues. Here the CDR3 reads CASRARNSNTEAFF. In DNA form, the CDR3 reads TGTGCCAGCAGGGCCAGAAATTCGAACACTGAAGCTTTCTTT.

The chain combines TRBV10-3 with TRBJ1-1; D remains unclear. Germline V CDR1 and CDR2: ENHRY, SYGVKD. The CDR3 has 13 amino acids. The V gene lost 10 bases and the J gene lost 1 base, with 13 bases spanning the gap. The CDR3, as DNA: TGTGCCAGCAGACCAGACGGGAACACTGAAGCTTTCTTT. This encodes CASRPDGNTEAFF.

The chain joins TRBV20-1 to TRBJ2-3; D perhaps matches TRBD1 (7 bases). With 5 bases removed from V and 0 bases from J, the gap between germline ends came to 12 bases. Germline CDR1 is DFQATT and CDR2 is SNEGSKA (reference sequence). The CDR3 is made up of 14 amino acids. The DNA of the CDR3 is TGCAGTGCTTCCAGGGGGGTTAGCACAGATACGCAGTATTTT. Translating it yields CSASRGVSTDTQYF.

This clonotype was seen repeatedly, ten times or more. The chain is built from TRBV14 and TRBJ2-7; unclear D gene. The CDR3 runs 15 residues. The germline CDR1 and CDR2 sequences are SGHDN and FVKESK. Deletions cut 0 bases from V and 4 bases from J, with 13 bases between. The CDR3 region is CASSQDTASAYEQYF. The DNA for the CDR3 is TGTGCCAGCAGCCAAGATACAGCGTCCGCTTACGAGCAGTACTTC. The full variable domain, in which reference TRBV14 and TRBJ2-7 provide the parts outside the CDR3, is EAGVTQFPSHSVIEKGQTVTLRCDPISGHDNLYWYRRVMGKEIKFLLHFVKESKQDESGMPNNRFLAERTGGTYSTLKVQPAELEDSGVYFCASSQDTASAYEQYFGPGTRLTVT.

CDR3 DNA: TGTGCCATCAGTTACTCGACACAAGGGGATTCACCCCTCCACTTT. Translation gives CAISYSTQGDSPLHF. This chain uses TRBV10-3 with TRBJ1-6, with D perhaps matching TRBD1 (5 bases). The germline gives CDR1 ENHRY, CDR2 SYGVKD. The CDR3 length is 15 residues. Trimming took off 5 bases at V and 8 bases at J, with 16 bases between the two ends.

The chain carries TRBV7-8 and TRBJ1-2; D might be TRBD1 (5 bases). The CDR3 is 14 residues long. V lost 5 bases, J lost 8 bases, and 18 bases lay in between. Germline CDR1 is SGHVS and CDR2 is FQNEAQ. DNA for the CDR3: TGTGCCAGCAGCCCGGGGACCTCACTTCGGGGCTACACCTTC. This codes for CASSPGTSLRGYTF.

The J gene is TRBJ1-1, the V gene TRBV7-9; D uncertain. Germline assignment: CDR1 SEHNR and CDR2 FQNEAQ (reference sequence). The CDR3 extends over 16 amino acids. V lost 5 bases and J lost 0, with 16 bases in between. CDR3 loop: CASSQDLAGLNTEAFF. The CDR3, as DNA: TGTGCCAGCAGCCAAGATCTGGCAGGCTTGAACACTGAAGCTTTCTTT. The complete variable domain, with remaining parts taken from reference TRBV7-9 and TRBJ1-1, reads DTGVSQNPRHKITKRGQNVTFRCDPISEHNRLYWYRQTLGQGPEFLTYFQNEAQLEKSRLLSDRFSAERPKGSFSTLEIQRTEQGDSAMYLCASSQDLAGLNTEAFFGQGTRLTVV.

This chain links TRBV7-2 with TRBJ1-1; D is unresolved. The CDR3 is 15 amino acids. With 5 bases removed from V and 0 bases from J, the gap between germline ends came to 13 bases. Germline assignment: CDR1 SGHTA and CDR2 FQGNSA. The CDR3 sequence: CASSQEPLLNTEAFF. Here the CDR3 DNA reads TGTGCCAGCAGCCAAGAGCCGCTCTTGAACACTGAAGCTTTCTTT.

This clonotype has at least ten counts. This chain connects TRBV2 to TRBJ1-5, with TRBD1 identical over 8 bases. Germline CDR1 reads SNHLY; CDR2 reads FYNNEI. The CDR3 totals 13 residues. Trimming took 6 bases from V and 4 from J; bases not matched to a gene: 2. This CDR3 is CASRGQANQPQHF. The CDR3 nucleotides are TGTGCCAGCAGGGGACAGGCGAATCAGCCCCAGCATTTT.

The chain is built from TRBV29-1 and TRBJ1-3; possible D gene TRBD1, 5 bases. V lost 8 bases to trimming and J lost 2 bases, with 13 bases between them. There are 13 residues in the CDR3. Germline-derived CDR1 and CDR2 are SQVTM and ANQGSEA. CDR3 in DNA: TGCAGCAGTTCCCTGACAGCTGGAAACACCATATATTTT. Residues: CSSSLTAGNTIYF.

The chain links TRBV7-9 to TRBJ1-5, with D unclear. The ends were cut back, 5 bases at V and 7 bases at J, with 12 bases in the middle. This CDR3 comprises 13 residues. Germline V gene sequence: CDR1 SEHNR, CDR2 FQNEAQ (reference sequence). The CDR3 here is CASSPFSSQPQHF. CDR3 nucleotide sequence: TGTGCCAGCAGCCCCTTCTCTTCACAGCCCCAGCATTTT. Looking up the rest from reference TRBV7-9 and TRBJ1-5 gives the full variable domain: DTGVSQNPRHKITKRGQNVTFRCDPISEHNRLYWYRQTLGQGPEFLTYFQNEAQLEKSRLLSDRFSAERPKGSFSTLEIQRTEQGDSAMYLCASSPFSSQPQHFGDGTRLSIL.

This chain joins TRBV5-1 and TRBJ1-6, with TRBD1 as a possible D gene (5 bases). The germline CDR1 and CDR2 sequences are SGHRS and YFSETQ. The V end lost 4 bases, the J end lost 7 bases, and 15 bases lay between the germline ends. The CDR3 contains 15 residues. CDR3 protein: CASSPLAGNNSPLHF. The CDR3 DNA reads TGCGCCAGCAGCCCCCTGGCAGGGAACAATTCACCCCTCCACTTT. Complete variable domain (other parts from reference TRBV5-1 and TRBJ1-6): KAGVTQTPRYLIKTRGQQVTLSCSPISGHRSVSWYQQTPGQGLQFLFEYFSETQRNKGNFPGRFSGRQFSNSRSEMNVSTLELGDSALYLCASSPLAGNNSPLHFGNGTRLTVT.

This clonotype occurred many times. The J gene is TRBJ1-1, the V gene TRBV7-2; D not certain. From germline, CDR1 is SGHTA and CDR2 FQGNSA. The V gene lost 1 base and the J gene lost 4 bases, with 10 bases spanning the gap. This CDR3 spans 14 amino acids. The CDR3 DNA sequence: TGTGCCAGCAGCTTAGAAAGGGTCTCCACTGAAGCTTTCTTT. It codes for CASSLERVSTEAFF.